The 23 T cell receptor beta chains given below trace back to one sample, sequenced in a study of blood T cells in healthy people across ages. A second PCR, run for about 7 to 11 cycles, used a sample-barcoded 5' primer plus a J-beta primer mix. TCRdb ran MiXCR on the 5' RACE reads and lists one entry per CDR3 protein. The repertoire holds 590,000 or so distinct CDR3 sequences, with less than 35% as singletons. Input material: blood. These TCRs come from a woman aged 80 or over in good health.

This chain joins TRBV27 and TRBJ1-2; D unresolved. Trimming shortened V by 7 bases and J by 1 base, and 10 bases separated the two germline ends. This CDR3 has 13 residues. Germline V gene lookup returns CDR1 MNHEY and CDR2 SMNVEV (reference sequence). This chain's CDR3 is CASTKAGNYGYTF. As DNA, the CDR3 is TGTGCCAGCACCAAGGCGGGTAACTATGGCTACACCTTC.

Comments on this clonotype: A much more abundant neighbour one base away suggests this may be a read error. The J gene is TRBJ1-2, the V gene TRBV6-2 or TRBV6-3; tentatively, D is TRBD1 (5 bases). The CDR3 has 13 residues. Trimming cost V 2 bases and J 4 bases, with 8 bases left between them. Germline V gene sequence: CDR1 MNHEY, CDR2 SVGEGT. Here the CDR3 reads CASSYGAGYGYTF. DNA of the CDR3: TGTGCCAGCAGTTACGGGGCAGGCTATGGCTACACCTTC.

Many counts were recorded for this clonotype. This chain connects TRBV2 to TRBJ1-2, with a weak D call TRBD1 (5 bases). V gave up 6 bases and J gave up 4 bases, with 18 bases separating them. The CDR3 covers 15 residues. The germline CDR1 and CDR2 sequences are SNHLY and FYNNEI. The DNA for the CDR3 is TGTGCCAGCAGCCCCGGGACCCTATCTTCCTATGGCTACACCTTC. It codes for CASSPGTLSSYGYTF.

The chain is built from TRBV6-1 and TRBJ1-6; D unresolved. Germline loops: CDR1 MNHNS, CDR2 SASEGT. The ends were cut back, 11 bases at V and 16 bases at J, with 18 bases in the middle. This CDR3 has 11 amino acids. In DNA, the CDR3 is TGTGCCGTCGCCACTGCTCCCTTTCTCCACTTT. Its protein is CAVATAPFLHF.

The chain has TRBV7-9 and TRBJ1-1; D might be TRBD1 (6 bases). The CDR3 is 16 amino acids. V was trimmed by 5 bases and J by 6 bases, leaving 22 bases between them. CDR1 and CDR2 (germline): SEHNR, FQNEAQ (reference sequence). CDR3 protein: CASSGGGGERGPEAFF. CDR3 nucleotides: TGTGCCAGCAGCGGCGGAGGGGGAGAGAGGGGCCCTGAAGCTTTCTTT.

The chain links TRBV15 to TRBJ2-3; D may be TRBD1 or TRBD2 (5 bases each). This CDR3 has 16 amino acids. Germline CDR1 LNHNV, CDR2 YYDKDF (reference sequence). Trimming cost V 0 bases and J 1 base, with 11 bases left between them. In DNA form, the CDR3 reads TGTGCCACCAGCAGAGATGGGACGGGACGCACAGATACGCAGTATTTT. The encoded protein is CATSRDGTGRTDTQYF. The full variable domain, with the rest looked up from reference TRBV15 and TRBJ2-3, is DAMVIQNPRYQVTQFGKPVTLSCSQTLNHNVMYWYQQKSSQAPKLLFHYYDKDFNNEADTPDNFQSRRPNTSFCFLDIRSPGLGDTAMYLCATSRDGTGRTDTQYFGPGTRLTVL.

The CDR3 nucleotides are TGCGCCAGCAGCAGAGGCCAGATTAACTATGGCTACACCTTC. Amino acids: CASSRGQINYGYTF. The V gene is TRBV5-1, the J gene TRBJ1-2; no clear D. This CDR3 comprises 14 residues. Trimming pared 4 bases from V and 1 base from J, leaving 11 bases between. Germline V gene data show CDR1 as SGHRS and CDR2 as YFSETQ.

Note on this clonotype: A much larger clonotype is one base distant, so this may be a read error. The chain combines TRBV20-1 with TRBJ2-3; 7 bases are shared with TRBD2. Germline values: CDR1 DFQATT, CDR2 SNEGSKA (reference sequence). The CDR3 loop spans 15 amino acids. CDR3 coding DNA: TGCAGTACTAGATATTGGGACTATAACACAGATACGCAGTATTTT. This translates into CSTRYWDYNTDTQYF.

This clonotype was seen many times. CDR3 bases: TGTGCCAGCAGCTTTCCGGGACAACAAAGAGGGCAGTACTTC. Protein product: CASSFPGQQRGQYF. The chain is built from TRBV7-3 and TRBJ2-7; perhaps TRBD1 as D (6 bases). V was trimmed by 3 bases and J by 9 bases, leaving 18 bases between them. The CDR3 consists of 14 residues. In germline, CDR1 is SGHTA, CDR2 FQGTGA. Full variable domain (remainder filled in from reference TRBV7-3 and TRBJ2-7): GAGVSQTPSNKVTEKGKYVELRCDPISGHTALYWYRQSLGQGPEFLIYFQGTGAADDSGLPNDRFFAVRPEGSVSTLKIQRTERGDSAVYLCASSFPGQQRGQYFGPGTRLTVT.

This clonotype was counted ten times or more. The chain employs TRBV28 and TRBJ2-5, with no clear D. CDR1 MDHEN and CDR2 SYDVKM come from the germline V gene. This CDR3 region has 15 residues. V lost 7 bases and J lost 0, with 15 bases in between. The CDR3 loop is CASIPQLGNQETQYF. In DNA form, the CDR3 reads TGTGCCAGCATCCCCCAGCTTGGGAACCAAGAGACCCAGTACTTC.

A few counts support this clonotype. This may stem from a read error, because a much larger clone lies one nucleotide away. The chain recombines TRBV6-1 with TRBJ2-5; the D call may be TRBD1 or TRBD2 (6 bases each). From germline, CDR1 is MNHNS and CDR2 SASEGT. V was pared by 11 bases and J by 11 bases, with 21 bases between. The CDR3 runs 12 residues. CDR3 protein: CASRVGGYEQYF. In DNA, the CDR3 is TGTGCCTCCAGAGTCGGGGGCTATGAGCAGTACTTC.

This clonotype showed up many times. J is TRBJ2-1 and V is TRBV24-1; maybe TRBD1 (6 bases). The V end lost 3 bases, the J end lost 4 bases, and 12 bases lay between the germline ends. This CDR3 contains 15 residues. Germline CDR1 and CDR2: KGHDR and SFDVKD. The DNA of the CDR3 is TGTGCCACCAGTGATAGAAGAACAGGGTACAATGAGCAGTTCTTC. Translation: CATSDRRTGYNEQFF.

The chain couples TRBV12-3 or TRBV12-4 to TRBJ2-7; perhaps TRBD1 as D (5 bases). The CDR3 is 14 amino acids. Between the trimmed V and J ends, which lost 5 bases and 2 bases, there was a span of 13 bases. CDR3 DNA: TGTGCCAGCAGTCCAAGGACAACTACCTACGAGCAGTACTTC. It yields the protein CASSPRTTTYEQYF.

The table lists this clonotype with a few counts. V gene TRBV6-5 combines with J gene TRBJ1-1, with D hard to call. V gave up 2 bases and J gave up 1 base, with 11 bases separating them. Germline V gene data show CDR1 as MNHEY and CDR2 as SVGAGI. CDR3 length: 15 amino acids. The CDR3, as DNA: TGTGCCAGCAGTTACCAACGAACCGAGAACACTGAAGCTTTCTTT. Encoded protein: CASSYQRTENTEAFF.

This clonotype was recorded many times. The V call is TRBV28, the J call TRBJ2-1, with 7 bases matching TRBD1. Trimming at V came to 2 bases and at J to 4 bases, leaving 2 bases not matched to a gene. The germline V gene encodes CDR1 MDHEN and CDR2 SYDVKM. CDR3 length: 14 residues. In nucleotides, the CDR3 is TGTGCCAGCAGTTTAACAGGGGCGTACAATGAGCAGTTCTTC. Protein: CASSLTGAYNEQFF.

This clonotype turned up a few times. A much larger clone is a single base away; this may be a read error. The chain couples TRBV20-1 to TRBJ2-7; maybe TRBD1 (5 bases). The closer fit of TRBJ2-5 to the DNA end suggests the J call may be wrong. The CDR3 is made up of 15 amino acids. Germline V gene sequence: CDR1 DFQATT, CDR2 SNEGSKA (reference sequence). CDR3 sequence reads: CSARDPGALQGTQYF. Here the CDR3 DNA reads TGCAGTGCTAGAGATCCTGGGGCACTTCAAGGGACCCAGTACTTC.

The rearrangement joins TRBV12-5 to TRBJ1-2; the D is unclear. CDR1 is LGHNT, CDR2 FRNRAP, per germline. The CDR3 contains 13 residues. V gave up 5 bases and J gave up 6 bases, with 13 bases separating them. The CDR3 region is CASGPSIGNGYTF. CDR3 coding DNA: TGTGCTAGTGGTCCGAGTATTGGTAATGGCTACACCTTC.

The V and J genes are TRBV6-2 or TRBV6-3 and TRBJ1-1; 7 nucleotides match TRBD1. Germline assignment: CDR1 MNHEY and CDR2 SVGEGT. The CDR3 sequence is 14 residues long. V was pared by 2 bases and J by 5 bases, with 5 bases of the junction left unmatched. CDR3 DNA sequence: TGTGCCAGCAGTTACCAGGGGGGGAGGACTGAAGCTTTCTTT. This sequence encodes CASSYQGGRTEAFF.

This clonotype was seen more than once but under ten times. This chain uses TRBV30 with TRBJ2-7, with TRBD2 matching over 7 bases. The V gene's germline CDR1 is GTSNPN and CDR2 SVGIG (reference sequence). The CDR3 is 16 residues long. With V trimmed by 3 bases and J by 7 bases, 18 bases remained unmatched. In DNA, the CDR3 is TGTGCCTGGAGAAGAGCGGACCAAGCGGGGCCCAGGGAGCAGTACTTC. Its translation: CAWRRADQAGPREQYF.

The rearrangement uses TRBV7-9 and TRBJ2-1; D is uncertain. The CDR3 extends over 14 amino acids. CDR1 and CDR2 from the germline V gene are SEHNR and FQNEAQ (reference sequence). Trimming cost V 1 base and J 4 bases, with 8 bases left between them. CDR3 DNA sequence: TGTGCCAGCAGCTTAGGCCGGGCTTACAATGAGCAGTTCTTC. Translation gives CASSLGRAYNEQFF. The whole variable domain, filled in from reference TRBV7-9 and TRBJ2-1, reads DTGVSQNPRHKITKRGQNVTFRCDPISEHNRLYWYRQTLGQGPEFLTYFQNEAQLEKSRLLSDRFSAERPKGSFSTLEIQRTEQGDSAMYLCASSLGRAYNEQFFGPGTRLTVL.

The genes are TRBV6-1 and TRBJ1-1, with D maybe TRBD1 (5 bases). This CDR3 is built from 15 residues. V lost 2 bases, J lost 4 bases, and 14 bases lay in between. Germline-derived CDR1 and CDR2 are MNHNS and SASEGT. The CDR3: CASSESGGGSTEAFF. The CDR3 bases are TGTGCCAGCAGTGAATCGGGGGGAGGGAGCACTGAAGCTTTCTTT.

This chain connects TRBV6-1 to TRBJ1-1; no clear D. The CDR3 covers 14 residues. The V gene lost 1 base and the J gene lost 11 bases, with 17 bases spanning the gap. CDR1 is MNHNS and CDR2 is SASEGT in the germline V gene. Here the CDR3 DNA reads TGTGCCAGCAGTGAAGGGACCGCCGTCCGAGGGGCTTTCTTT. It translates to CASSEGTAVRGAFF.

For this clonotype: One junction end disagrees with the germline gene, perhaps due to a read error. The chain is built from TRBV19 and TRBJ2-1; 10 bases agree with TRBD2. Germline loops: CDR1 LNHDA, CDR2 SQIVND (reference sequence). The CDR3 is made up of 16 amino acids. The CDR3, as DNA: TGTGCCGGTAGTATCTCAGCGGGGGGGCTTGACGATGAGCAGTTCTTC. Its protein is CAGSISAGGLDDEQFF. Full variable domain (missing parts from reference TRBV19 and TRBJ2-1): DGGITQSPKYLFRKEGQNVTLSCEQNLNHDAMYWYRQDPGQGLRLIYYSQIVNDFQKGDIAEGYSVSREKKESFPLTVTSAQKNPTAFYLCAGSISAGGLDDEQFFGPGTRLTVL.